This T cell receptor beta chain was sequenced during a study of cytomegalovirus exposure and HLA in healthy donors. Whole-study results and caveats: The study flagged some 180 TCR beta chains as cytomegalovirus-associated. Reports showed the classifier diagnosing cytomegalovirus status with high specificity and sensitivity.

Germline CDR1 is SGHRS and CDR2 is YFSETQ. The CDR3 runs to 14 residues. The J segment lost 6 bases and the V segment lost 4 bases, leaving 8 bases of the junction unmatched. Repertoires were generated with immunoSEQ multiplex PCR, while TCRdb's copy carries only in-frame clones and drops some. This repertoire shows roughly 60,000 clones, about 90% found once; its top ten account for about 1.2%. Comment on this clone: Its target is unknown.

This clonotype was obtained from a woman under 30 in good health and CMV-seronegative. Sequenced: PBMCs. The chain carries TRBV5-1 and TRBJ2-7, with TRBD1 matching over 9 bases. CDR3 region: CASSKGQGIGEQYF. CDR3 in DNA: TGCGCCAGCAGCAAGGGACAGGGTATCGGCGAGCAGTACTTC.